The 12 T cell receptor beta chains listed next were all sequenced from one sample in a study of blood T cell repertoires in COVID-19. Here immunoSEQ multiplex PCR was the method, and the copy in TCRdb shows in-frame clones only, minus some. Here the sample spans 250,000 or so clones, 80% to 85% being singletons. Sequencing was done on a sample of peripheral blood. The receptor set was obtained from a woman aged 18-29 years with acute or convalescent COVID-19.

The chain employs TRBV4-3 and TRBJ1-1; TRBD1 aligns across 7 bases. This CDR3 is built from 14 residues. Germline V lookup: CDR1 LGHNA, CDR2 YSLEER. J was trimmed by 1 base and V by 4 bases; bases with no gene match: 3. CDR3: CASSRQGSNTEAFF. CDR3 in DNA: TGCGCCAGCAGCCGACAGGGCTCGAACACTGAAGCTTTCTTT.

The chain has TRBV2 and TRBJ2-2; 9 nucleotides agree with TRBD2. Germline V gene sequence: CDR1 SNHLY, CDR2 FYNNEI. The CDR3 consists of 16 residues. The J segment lost 6 bases and the V segment lost 4 bases, leaving 9 bases of the junction unmatched. The CDR3 protein is CASSGVEREDAGELFF. Here the CDR3 DNA reads TGTGCCAGCAGTGGTGTAGAGCGGGAGGATGCCGGGGAGCTGTTTTTT.

The J gene is TRBJ1-2, the V gene TRBV12-3 or TRBV12-4; D unclear. This CDR3 spans 13 amino acids. The V end lost 5 bases, the J end lost 7 bases, and 14 bases lay between the germline ends. The CDR3 loop is CASSRTGEAGYTF. The CDR3 DNA sequence: TGTGCCAGCAGTCGGACCGGGGAGGCTGGCTACACCTTC.

The chain recombines TRBV6-5 with TRBJ1-6; D possibly corresponds to TRBD1 (5 bases). Trimming shortened V by 5 bases and J by 8 bases, and 13 bases separated the two germline ends. The CDR3 extends over 14 amino acids. The germline V gene has CDR1 MNHEY and CDR2 SVGAGI. CDR3 coding DNA: TGTGCCAGCAGTCCGGGGACTATTGATTCACCCCTCCACTTT. Protein sequence: CASSPGTIDSPLHF.

With respect to this clone: Other nucleotide sequences in the sample specify the same CDR3. This chain links TRBV3-1 (or the pseudogene TRBV3-2) with TRBJ1-2; no firm D call. The CDR3 has 15 amino acids. The germline CDR1 and CDR2 sequences are LGHDT and YNNKEL (reference sequence). V was trimmed by 0 bases and J by 4 bases, leaving 12 bases between them. The CDR3 loop is CASSQDLAETYGYTF. The CDR3 DNA follows: TGTGCCAGCAGCCAAGACCTGGCCGAAACCTATGGCTACACCTTC.

The CDR3 is CASSPPRTGPSYNEQFF. The CDR3 DNA reads as TGTGCCAGCAGCCCGCCTAGGACAGGGCCCTCCTACAATGAGCAGTTCTTC. The V gene is TRBV5-4, the J gene TRBJ2-1; 8 nucleotides match TRBD1. The V gene's germline CDR1 is SGHNT and CDR2 YYREEE (reference sequence). The CDR3 extends over 17 amino acids. After removal of 4 bases from V and 0 bases from J, the junction contained 9 bases not matched to a gene.

V and J are TRBV19 and TRBJ1-1, with a possible D match to TRBD1 (5 bases). The CDR3 is 14 residues long. Germline assignment: CDR1 LNHDA and CDR2 SQIVND (reference sequence). V dropped 3 bases and J dropped 5 bases, with 13 bases sitting between them. The CDR3 region has the DNA TGTGCCAGTAGTATTGGGCCCGGGGGGACTGAAGCTTTCTTT. The encoded protein is CASSIGPGGTEAFF. The whole variable domain, remainder taken from reference TRBV19 and TRBJ1-1, is DGGITQSPKYLFRKEGQNVTLSCEQNLNHDAMYWYRQDPGQGLRLIYYSQIVNDFQKGDIAEGYSVSREKKESFPLTVTSAQKNPTAFYLCASSIGPGGTEAFFGQGTRLTVV.

CDR3 loop: CASSLLASGRTDNEQFF. CDR3 coding DNA: TGTGCCAGCAGCTTATTGGCTAGCGGGAGGACCGACAATGAGCAGTTCTTC. The chain is built from TRBV11-2 and TRBJ2-1; 11 nucleotides line up with TRBD2. Germline V lookup: CDR1 SGHAT, CDR2 FQNNGV. J was trimmed by 5 bases and V by 2 bases; bases with no gene match: 8. The CDR3 has 17 residues.

V and J are TRBV3-1 (or the pseudogene TRBV3-2) and TRBJ2-6; D is unclear. In germline, CDR1 is LGHDT, CDR2 YNNKEL (reference sequence). V lost 4 bases to trimming and J lost 2 bases, with 6 bases between them. CDR3 length equals 14 residues. The CDR3 bases are TGTGCCAGCAGCCCCCTCCCTGGGGCCAACGTCCTGACTTTC. Residues: CASSPLPGANVLTF.

This clone has just a few counts. V usage is TRBV5-4 and J usage is TRBJ1-1; TRBD1 agrees at 9 bases. The CDR3 runs to 13 residues. Germline values: CDR1 SGHNT, CDR2 YYREEE (reference sequence). V was pared by 4 bases and J by 9 bases, with 7 bases of the junction left unmatched. The CDR3 here is CASSPDRGVQAFF. The DNA for the CDR3 is TGTGCCAGCAGCCCGGACAGGGGCGTACAAGCTTTCTTT.

The chain carries TRBV3-1 (or the pseudogene TRBV3-2) and TRBJ2-1, with 8 bases fitting TRBD2. With 0 bases clipped from V and 2 bases from J, the junction kept 9 bases outside the gene matches. The CDR3 runs to 18 residues. CDR1 is LGHDT and CDR2 is YNNKEL in the germline V gene (reference sequence). CDR3 coding DNA: TGTGCCAGCAGCCAAGATATGTTTCGGGAGGGCCCCTACAATGAGCAGTTCTTC. Its protein product is CASSQDMFREGPYNEQFF.

The chain links TRBV4-3 to TRBJ2-1; 7 positions match TRBD2. The CDR3 consists of 16 residues. Germline trimming cut 1 base from V and 5 bases from J; bases unmatched to any gene: 8. Germline CDR1 and CDR2: LGHNA and YSLEER. The DNA of the CDR3 is TGCGCCAGCAGCCAAGGTAGGGACTACCCTAACAATGAGCAGTTCTTC. This codes for CASSQGRDYPNNEQFF.